Below are 15 T cell receptor beta chains sequenced from a single sample in a study of cytomegalovirus exposure and HLA in healthy donors. The PCR made use of 60 Vbeta and 13 Jbeta primers. This table comes from immunoSEQ multiplex PCR, and its TCRdb copy is limited to in-frame clones, with some not included. Among under 200,000 clones, roughly 75% were seen once, and the ten largest hold roughly 7.8%. The sample consisted of PBMCs. These receptors originate from a woman aged 40 to 50 in good health and CMV-seropositive.

This clone was seen more than once but under ten times. The chain recombines TRBV2 with TRBJ2-3, with 11 bases lining up with TRBD2. From germline, CDR1 is SNHLY and CDR2 FYNNEI. The CDR3 extends over 13 amino acids. V lost 8 bases and J lost 6; bases outside the gene matches: 4. This chain's CDR3 is CASELAGVDTQYF. The CDR3, as DNA: TGTGCCAGCGAACTAGCGGGAGTTGATACGCAGTATTTT.

The V and J genes are TRBV5-1 and TRBJ2-3; D gene ambiguous. Germline V gene data show CDR1 as SGHRS and CDR2 as YFSETQ. The CDR3 has 16 amino acids. V lost 0 bases, J lost 1 base, and 12 bases lay in between. The CDR3 sequence is CASSLVLSGRTDTQYF. For the CDR3, the DNA is TGCGCCAGCAGCTTGGTACTGTCAGGCCGCACAGATACGCAGTATTTT.

J is TRBJ2-3 and V is TRBV11-3, with unresolved D. V lost 4 bases and J 6 bases, leaving 11 bases between the germline ends. From germline, CDR1 is SGHNT and CDR2 YENEEA. CDR3 size: 13 residues. CDR3 nucleotides: TGTGCCAGCAGCTATCGGAGACGGGATACGCAGTATTTT. This translates into CASSYRRRDTQYF.

V is TRBV19 and J is TRBJ2-1, with 11 bases fitting TRBD2. Germline loops: CDR1 LNHDA, CDR2 SQIVND (reference sequence). V lost 4 bases, J lost 4 bases, and 6 bases stayed unmatched. The CDR3 totals 16 residues. CDR3 loop: CASSTKRTSGYNEQFF. CDR3 sequence (DNA): TGTGCCAGTAGTACGAAACGGACTAGCGGGTACAATGAGCAGTTCTTC. The whole variable domain, remainder taken from reference TRBV19 and TRBJ2-1, is DGGITQSPKYLFRKEGQNVTLSCEQNLNHDAMYWYRQDPGQGLRLIYYSQIVNDFQKGDIAEGYSVSREKKESFPLTVTSAQKNPTAFYLCASSTKRTSGYNEQFFGPGTRLTVL.

The V gene is TRBV7-2, the J gene TRBJ2-3; a weak D match, TRBD1 (7 bases). Trimming stripped 5 bases from V and 8 bases from J, with 26 bases between. Germline CDR1 reads SGHTA; CDR2 reads FQGNSA. The CDR3 extends over 17 amino acids. The CDR3 nucleotides are TGTGCCAGCAGCATAAGTAGGGCGGGACAGCCACAGAGTACGCAGTATTTT. This encodes CASSISRAGQPQSTQYF.

This chain joins TRBV29-1 and TRBJ1-1; D perhaps matches TRBD1 (6 bases). Germline CDR1 reads SQVTM; CDR2 reads ANQGSEA. V lost 2 bases, J lost 5 bases, and 21 bases lay in between. The CDR3 runs to 16 residues. The CDR3, as DNA: TGCAGCGTTGAACCTACAAGGGGGGGGGCGGGTACTGAAGCTTTCTTT. It is translated as CSVEPTRGGAGTEAFF.

The gene calls are TRBV7-8 and TRBJ2-7; the D is unclear. V was pared by 1 base and J by 2 bases, with 6 bases between. The CDR3 is 13 residues long. Germline V gives CDR1 SGHVS, CDR2 FQNEAQ. The CDR3 sequence: CASSLDRTYEQYF. The CDR3 DNA reads as TGTGCCAGCAGCTTAGACAGAACCTACGAGCAGTACTTC.

This clone was recorded a few times. The gene calls are TRBV30 and TRBJ2-7; D is unclear. CDR3 length: 11 amino acids. Per germline, CDR1 GTSNPN and CDR2 SVGIG (reference sequence). The ends were cut back, 3 bases at V and 6 bases at J, with 9 bases in the middle. The CDR3 DNA follows: TGTGCCTGGAGGTCCGGTGTCGAGCAGTACTTC. This gives the protein CAWRSGVEQYF.

The V gene is TRBV19, the J gene TRBJ2-7; TRBD2 matches at 8 bases. CDR1 and CDR2 from the germline V gene are LNHDA and SQIVND (reference sequence). With V trimmed by 3 bases and J by 0 bases, 10 bases remained unmatched. The CDR3 is made up of 17 amino acids. For the CDR3, the DNA is TGTGCCAGTAGTATGCAACTAGAGAGCGGGAGCTCCTACGAGCAGTACTTC. It specifies CASSMQLESGSSYEQYF.

The rearrangement uses TRBV19 and TRBJ2-5; possibly TRBD1 for D (5 bases). V dropped 8 bases and J dropped 3 bases, with 16 bases sitting between them. The CDR3 covers 14 residues. Germline CDR1 LNHDA, CDR2 SQIVND (reference sequence). The CDR3 nucleotides read TGTGCCAGTTCAAGACAGAATCGGAAAGAGACCCAGTACTTC. It encodes CASSRQNRKETQYF.

This chain uses TRBV28 with TRBJ2-1, with TRBD2 matching 13 bases. This CDR3 contains 20 residues. V was clipped by 5 bases and J by 7 bases; unmatched bases: 20. Germline CDR1 is MDHEN and CDR2 is SYDVKM. The CDR3 DNA follows: TGTGCCAGCAGTCGCCTAGGGGGACTGGGAACTAGCGGGAGGGCAAATGAGCAGTTCTTC. It encodes CASSRLGGLGTSGRANEQFF.

The chain has TRBV28 and TRBJ2-3; 14 nucleotides match TRBD2. The J segment lost 6 bases and the V segment lost 4 bases, leaving 6 bases of the junction unmatched. Per the germline V gene, CDR1 is MDHEN and CDR2 is SYDVKM. CDR3 length: 16 residues. The CDR3 region has the DNA TGTGCCAGCAGTTCAATACGACTAGCGGGAGGGGATACGCAGTATTTT. This translates into CASSSIRLAGGDTQYF.

The chain combines TRBV5-1 with TRBJ2-7; TRBD2 matches 13 bases. Per the germline V gene, CDR1 is SGHRS and CDR2 is YFSETQ. The junction had 3 bases not matched to a gene; V was cut back by 4 bases and J by 2 bases. CDR3 length equals 15 residues. This CDR3 is CASSTGTSGTYEQYF. CDR3 DNA: TGCGCCAGCAGCACCGGGACTAGCGGGACCTACGAGCAGTACTTC.

The V call is TRBV11-1, the J call TRBJ1-2, with D maybe TRBD1 (5 bases). Germline V gene data show CDR1 as SGHAT and CDR2 as FQDESV (reference sequence). V was shortened by 1 base and J by 2 bases, with 5 bases between the two germline ends. There are 13 residues in the CDR3. The CDR3 loop is CASSLDRNYGYTF. The CDR3 DNA is TGTGCCAGCAGCTTAGACAGGAACTATGGCTACACCTTC.

The V call is TRBV4-3, the J call TRBJ2-7, with D tentatively TRBD2 (5 bases). Trimming took 0 bases from V and 3 from J, leaving 15 bases between them. CDR3 size: 16 residues. The germline V gene encodes CDR1 LGHNA and CDR2 YSLEER. Here the CDR3 reads CASSQDARTSIYEQYF. CDR3 in DNA: TGCGCCAGCAGCCAAGATGCCCGGACTTCAATCTACGAGCAGTACTTC.